The clone carrying this T cell receptor beta chain was found many times. Its antigen is not identified. Researchers took six milliliters of peripheral blood at each of two time points. Per the germline V gene, CDR1 is ENHRY and CDR2 is SYGVKD. CDR3 size: 13 residues. V gave up 2 bases and J gave up 5 bases; unmatched junction bases: 2. The sample belongs to a study of prognosis after radiotherapy for stage I lung cancer. Study as a whole: The study delivered radiotherapy as SBRT in 3 to 5 fractions, with a biologically effective dose of at least 100 Gy.

Study-level points and caveats: Unique TCR clone counts fell after stereotactic body radiation therapy, median roughly 10,000 versus 7,000. Lower values of Shannon entropy after stereotactic body radiation therapy were seen in patients who developed distant metastases.

Two rounds of multiplex PCR amplified TCR beta CDR3 from genomic DNA. Used in first-round PCR were primers specific to each TRBV and TRBJ gene. TCRdb reanalysed the multiplex PCR reads using MiXCR and keeps one entry per CDR3 protein. Seen here are 15,000 to 20,000 distinct CDR3 sequences, roughly 30% observed once, and the top ten hold roughly 22%. Source: PBMCs, taken before or after stereotactic body radiation therapy (not recorded which). The sequence derives from a donor aged 50 or older with non-small cell lung cancer. The chain employs TRBV10-3 and TRBJ2-7; 8 nucleotides line up with TRBD1. DNA of the CDR3: TGTGCCATCAGTGAGGCAGGGGGCGACGAGCAGTACTTC. Its translation is CAISEAGGDEQYF.